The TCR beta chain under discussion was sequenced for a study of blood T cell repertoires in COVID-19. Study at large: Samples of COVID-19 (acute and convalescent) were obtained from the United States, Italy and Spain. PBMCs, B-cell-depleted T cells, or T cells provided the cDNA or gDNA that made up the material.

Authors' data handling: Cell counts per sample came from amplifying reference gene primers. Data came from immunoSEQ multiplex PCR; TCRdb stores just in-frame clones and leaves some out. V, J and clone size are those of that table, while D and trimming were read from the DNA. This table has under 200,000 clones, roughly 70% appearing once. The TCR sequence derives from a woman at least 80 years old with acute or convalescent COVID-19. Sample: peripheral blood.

CDR3 loop: CASSPEGSGSSYNEQFF. CDR3 coding DNA: TGTGCCAGCAGCCCTGAGGGTAGCGGGAGCTCCTACAATGAGCAGTTCTTC. This chain joins TRBV11-2 and TRBJ2-1; 9 bases are a match to TRBD2. Trimming took 5 bases from V and 0 from J; bases not matched to a gene: 8. Germline lookup yields CDR1 SGHAT and CDR2 FQNNGV. The CDR3 spans 17 residues.